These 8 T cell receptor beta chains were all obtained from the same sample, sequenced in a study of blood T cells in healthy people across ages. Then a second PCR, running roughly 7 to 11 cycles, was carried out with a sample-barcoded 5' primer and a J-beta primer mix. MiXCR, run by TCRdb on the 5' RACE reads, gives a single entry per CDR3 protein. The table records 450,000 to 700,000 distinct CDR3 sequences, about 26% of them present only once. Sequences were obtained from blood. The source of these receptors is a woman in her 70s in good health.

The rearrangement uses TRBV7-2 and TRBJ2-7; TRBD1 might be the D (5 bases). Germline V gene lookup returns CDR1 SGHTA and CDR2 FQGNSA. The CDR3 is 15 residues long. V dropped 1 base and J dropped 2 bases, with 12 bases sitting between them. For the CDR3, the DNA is TGTGCCAGCAGCTTAGTTGCGACAGTAACCTACGAGCAGTACTTC. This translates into CASSLVATVTYEQYF.

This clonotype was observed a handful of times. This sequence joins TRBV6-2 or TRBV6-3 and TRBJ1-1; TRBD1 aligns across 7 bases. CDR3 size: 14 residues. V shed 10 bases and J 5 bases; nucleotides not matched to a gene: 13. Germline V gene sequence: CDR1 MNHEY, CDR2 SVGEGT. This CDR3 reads CAITGAPPRTEAFF. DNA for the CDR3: TGTGCCATCACAGGGGCCCCCCCACGAACTGAAGCTTTCTTT.

The DNA of the CDR3 is TGTGCCAGCAGTGTATACGGCCAAGCCTACGAGCAGTACTTC. This codes for CASSVYGQAYEQYF. The V gene is TRBV7-2, the J gene TRBJ2-5; no clear D gene. The end of the DNA aligns better with TRBJ2-7, so the J call may be wrong. CDR1 SGHTA and CDR2 FQGNSA come from the germline V gene. The CDR3 covers 14 residues.

The DNA of the CDR3 is TGTGCCAGCAGTTACTCGCCAGATATAACGTATTCACCCCTCCACTTT. Its translation: CASSYSPDITYSPLHF. This chain joins TRBV6-5 and TRBJ1-6; D remains unclear. The CDR3 extends over 16 amino acids. V was cut by 0 bases and J by 8 bases, with 14 bases left in between. Germline V gene data show CDR1 as MNHEY and CDR2 as SVGAGI.

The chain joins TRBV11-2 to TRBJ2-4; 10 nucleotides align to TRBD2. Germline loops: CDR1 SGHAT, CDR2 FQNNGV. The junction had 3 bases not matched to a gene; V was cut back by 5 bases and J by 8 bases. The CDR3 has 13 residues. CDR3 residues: CASSTSGVDIQYF. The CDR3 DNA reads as TGTGCCAGCAGCACTAGCGGGGTAGACATTCAGTACTTC.

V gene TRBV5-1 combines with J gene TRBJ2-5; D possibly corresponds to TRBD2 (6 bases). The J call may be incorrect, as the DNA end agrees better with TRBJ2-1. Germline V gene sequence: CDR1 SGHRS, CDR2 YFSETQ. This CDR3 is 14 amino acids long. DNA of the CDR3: TGCGCCAGCACCCGCCCGGGGGAACACAATGAGCAGTTCTTC. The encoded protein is CASTRPGEHNEQFF.

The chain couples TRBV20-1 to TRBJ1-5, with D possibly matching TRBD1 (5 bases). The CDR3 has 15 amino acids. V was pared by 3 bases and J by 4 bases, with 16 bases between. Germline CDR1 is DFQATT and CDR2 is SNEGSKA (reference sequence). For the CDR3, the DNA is TGCAGTGCTAGTCTACCGGGGGTGGGGAATCAGCCCCAGCATTTT. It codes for CSASLPGVGNQPQHF.

CDR3 DNA: TGTGCCAGCAGCCCCTTTTCGGGGGGGATTTCAGATACGCAGTATTTT. Its translation is CASSPFSGGISDTQYF. The rearrangement joins TRBV13 to TRBJ2-3; 8 bases line up with TRBD2. Germline V gene sequence: CDR1 PRHDT, CDR2 FYEKMQ (reference sequence). CDR3 length: 16 residues. V was clipped by 5 bases and J by 4 bases; unmatched bases: 11.